This is a list of T cell receptor beta chains from one sample in a study of cytomegalovirus exposure and HLA in healthy donors. Profiling relied on immunoSEQ multiplex PCR, and the TCRdb table lists in-frame clones only, not all of them. Here the sample spans under 120,000 clones, roughly 71% being singletons. The sample comprised PBMCs. These receptors all come from a man between 40 and 49 years old in good health and CMV-seropositive. Both conserved end residues are part of each CDR3. The D gene is left open where the match is weak. Only some rows state a clone size, as once, few, many or a class for expanded clones.

size | J | D | V | CDR3
once | TRBJ1-5 | TRBD1 | TRBV10-3 | CAISDAGTDSNQPQHF
NA | TRBJ2-7 | NA | TRBV30 | CAWSRLQEQYF
NA | TRBJ2-2 | NA | TRBV5-8 | CASSLVQGTNTGELFF
NA | TRBJ2-5 | TRBD1 | TRBV29-1 | CSAPDRGQETQYF
many | TRBJ1-4 | TRBD1 | TRBV18 | CASSPDRRGHEKLFF
few | TRBJ1-2 | NA | TRBV29-1 | CSVELGIGYTF
NA | TRBJ1-6 | NA | TRBV2 | CASSDIARPSSYNSPLHF
NA | TRBJ1-2 | TRBD1 | TRBV29-1 | CSVKGTGDGYTF
NA | TRBJ2-1 | NA | TRBV19 | CASSIQGFYNEQFF
NA | TRBJ2-3 | TRBD2 | TRBV13 | CASSSPGLGDTQYF
NA | TRBJ1-2 | NA | TRBV20-1 | CSAAPDGYTF
NA | TRBJ2-7 | NA | TRBV6-1 | CASNVQGSYEQYF
NA | TRBJ1-2 | TRBD1 | TRBV5-1 | CASSLGRGAPRDGYTF
NA | TRBJ2-6 | NA | TRBV5-1 | CASSPGPTGANVLTF
NA | TRBJ2-5 | NA | TRBV28 | CASSARRTMIQETQYF
NA | TRBJ2-2 | TRBD1 | TRBV29-1 | CSVQGTEENTGELFF
NA | TRBJ2-1 | TRBD2 | TRBV9 | CASSVAPHGTSEGNEQFF
NA | TRBJ2-1 | TRBD2 | TRBV27 | CASSLGTSGHNEQFF
NA | TRBJ2-5 | TRBD2 | TRBV10-2 | CASSELAGGETQYF
NA | TRBJ1-1 | NA | TRBV5-1 | CASSFQGNRNTEAFF
few | TRBJ1-2 | NA | TRBV5-1 | CASSLGSVGILDGYTF
NA | TRBJ1-2 | NA | TRBV27 | CASSLDRANYGYTF
NA | TRBJ2-1 | NA | TRBV14 | CASSQDNGWGLNEQFF
NA | TRBJ1-1 | NA | TRBV28 | CASTISQANTEAFF
NA | TRBJ1-4 | TRBD1 | TRBV4-3 | CASSWDRDVTNEKLFF
once | TRBJ1-1 | TRBD1 | TRBV19 | CASSTRQGVDTEAFF
NA | TRBJ1-2 | NA | TRBV21-1 | CASSTEDSNYGYTF